This TCR beta chain appears in the sequencing data of a study of Graves' ophthalmopathy and Graves' hyperthyroidism. At the level of the study: Blood was drawn at initial diagnosis, before any treatment.

Amplifying from RNA transcripts, the study obtained TCR beta CDR3 regions. An opening RT-PCR round employed HTBI primers and preceded a second-round multiplex PCR. TCRdb redid the calling of the multiplex PCR reads with MiXCR, one entry per CDR3 protein. The sample has hundreds of thousands of distinct CDR3 sequences, 22% seen once; the top ten hold 7.1%. Germline CDR1 and CDR2: LNHNV and YYDKDF (reference sequence). V was pared by 6 bases and J by 4 bases, with 19 bases between. The CDR3 length is 16 residues. Hyperthyroidism was considered stable when no ophthalmopathy appeared within 18 months of follow-up. Clinical symptoms, serum thyroxine, TRAb, thyroid ultrasound and orbital computed tomography were relied on for diagnosis. This clonotype appeared many times.

The receptor was isolated from a woman between 18 and 29 years old with stable Graves' hyperthyroidism. Some clones in this sample may be carry-over from other donors' samples. The specimen sequenced was peripheral blood. This chain links TRBV15 with TRBJ1-5; a weak D match, TRBD1 (5 bases). The chain's CDR3 is CATSTMVSGGNQPQHF. DNA for the CDR3: TGTGCCACCAGTACAATGGTGTCTGGGGGGAATCAGCCCCAGCATTTT.